Listed below are T cell receptor beta chains from one sample, sequenced in a study of cytomegalovirus exposure and HLA in healthy donors. TCRdb's table, derived via immunoSEQ multiplex PCR, lists solely in-frame clones and lacks some. Of about 100,000 clones in the sample, approximately 79% were seen once. Sequencing used PBMCs. These receptor sequences come from an older woman in good health and CMV-seropositive. Each CDR3 is given with its conserved first and last residue. The order of the fields is D gene, V gene, clone size, J gene, CDR3 DNA, CDR3 protein. A D gene is named only where the DNA matches it firmly. Some rows mark clone size as missing; the rest say once, few, many or name a class of expanded clone.

TRBD2	TRBV27	-	TRBJ2-1	TGTGCCAGTATAGCGGGGACGATGTCCTACAATGAGCAGTTCTTC	CASIAGTMSYNEQFF
TRBD1	TRBV12-5	-	TRBJ2-3	TGTGCTAGTGGTAGGGGACAGTCGGCTAGCACAGATACGCAGTATTTT	CASGRGQSASTDTQYF
-	TRBV28	few	TRBJ1-1	TGTGCCAGCATTCCGGGCGGGATGAACACTGAAGCTTTCTTT	CASIPGGMNTEAFF
-	TRBV5-4	few	TRBJ1-1	TGTGCCAGCAGCCTACGGGACACTGAAGCTTTCTTT	CASSLRDTEAFF
TRBD1	TRBV28	-	TRBJ2-3	TGTGCCAGCAGTCCCTTCCCCGGGACAGGGTACACAGATACGCAGTATTTT	CASSPFPGTGYTDTQYF
TRBD2	TRBV9	-	TRBJ2-1	TGTGCCAGCAGCGTAGGCGGTAGCGGGGCCTACAATGAGCAGTTCTTC	CASSVGGSGAYNEQFF
TRBD1	TRBV5-5	-	TRBJ1-4	TGTGCCAGCAGCTTGGTCCCGACAGGGAATGAAAAACTGTTTTTT	CASSLVPTGNEKLFF
-	TRBV10-3	few	TRBJ1-1	TGTGCCATCAGCCTGGAATGGCAGGGGAAAGCTTTCTTT	CAISLEWQGKAFF
TRBD2	TRBV7-3	-	TRBJ2-1	TGTGCCAGCAGCCCATCTAGCGGGAGGGCCGGAGAGCAGTTCTTC	CASSPSSGRAGEQFF
TRBD2	TRBV2	-	TRBJ2-5	TGTGCCAGCAGTGTGAGCGGGAGGGCCGGGGAGCAGTACTTC	CASSVSGRAGEQYF
TRBD1	TRBV28	-	TRBJ1-5	TGTGCCAGCAGTTTATTGGGACAGGGGTTTCAGCCCCAGCATTTT	CASSLLGQGFQPQHF
TRBD2	TRBV7-9	-	TRBJ2-5	TGTGCCAGCAGCCCTTGGACTAGCGGAGCCCAGAGGACCCAGTACTTC	CASSPWTSGAQRTQYF
TRBD2	TRBV25-1	-	TRBJ2-1	TGTGCCAGCAGTGAATATTTCCGAGGGACTAGCGGTAACAATGAGCAGTTCTTC	CASSEYFRGTSGNNEQFF